These T cell receptor beta chains were read from a single sample in a study of blood T cell repertoires in COVID-19. Some clones are missing from TCRdb's copy, which holds only in-frame ones; the method was immunoSEQ multiplex PCR. Found here are 360,000 or so clones, approximately 89% of them singletons; the top ten hold about 1.7%. Sequenced sample: PBMCs or T cells enriched from blood (not recorded which). The receptors derive from a woman aged 30 to 39 who had recovered from COVID-19. Each CDR3 is given with its conserved first and last residue. The order of the fields is V gene, CDR3 protein.

v_gene: TRBV4-1; CDR3aa: CASSLLAGAYEQYF
v_gene: TRBV6-2/TRBV6-3; CDR3aa: CASSTHGEWNQPQHF
v_gene: TRBV5-1; CDR3aa: CASSLKIRAAGVGYGYTF
v_gene: TRBV19; CDR3aa: CASRTQGSGNQPQHF
v_gene: TRBV9; CDR3aa: CASSAHGSYEQYF
v_gene: TRBV30; CDR3aa: CAWSETGEAFF
v_gene: TRBV7-2; CDR3aa: CASSSGQAGNYGYTF
v_gene: TRBV3-1/TRBV3-2; CDR3aa: CASSQVSNTEAFF
v_gene: TRBV19; CDR3aa: CASSIGGLGAFF
v_gene: TRBV27; CDR3aa: CASSKQGAPSNQPQHF
v_gene: TRBV13; CDR3aa: CASSLIWQMNTEAFF
v_gene: TRBV27; CDR3aa: CASSPTFDSSTDTQYF
v_gene: TRBV4-1; CDR3aa: CASSQAGGYGYTF
v_gene: TRBV7-9; CDR3aa: CASSFRENYGYTF
v_gene: TRBV5-5; CDR3aa: CASSLTGGQETQYF
v_gene: TRBV5-6; CDR3aa: CASSFEEYNSPLHF
v_gene: TRBV30; CDR3aa: CAWSDDRGYSPLHF
v_gene: TRBV7-9; CDR3aa: CASSLPPGLAGGSSYEQYF
v_gene: TRBV19; CDR3aa: CASSSGIAKNIQYF
v_gene: TRBV7-3; CDR3aa: CASSLIPRGDGGYTF
v_gene: TRBV11-2; CDR3aa: CATGDWREQKQETQYF
v_gene: TRBV30; CDR3aa: CAWSVTGERRQPQHF
v_gene: TRBV27; CDR3aa: CASSLEVPGSPLHF
v_gene: TRBV9; CDR3aa: CASSVVGTGTNEQYF
v_gene: TRBV5-1; CDR3aa: CASSPLSTDTQYF